This entry lists 8 T cell receptor delta chains sequenced from one sample in a study of gamma-delta T cells after stem cell transplantation. TCRdb repeated clone calling on the RT-PCR reads with CATT. The sample contains about 2,800 delta-chain clones, around 5% of which appear only once. Sample: gamma-delta T cells. The origin of the receptors is a human donor. It is not recorded whose cells these are; they may come from a transplant donor.

As concerns this clone: For this DNA, TCRdb reports the protein of a much larger clone, which diverges at residue 10, most likely from a read error; the protein presented here is translated directly from the DNA. This rearrangement joins TRDV2 to TRDJ1, with 10 bases matching TRDD3. With 2 bases clipped from V and 4 bases from J, the junction kept 24 bases outside the gene matches. CDR3 length equals 21 residues. Germline-derived CDR1 and CDR2 are GEAIGNYY and EKD. The CDR3 loop reads CACDRVLGDALGGSRGDKLIF. As DNA, the CDR3 is TGTGCCTGTGACAGAGTACTGGGGGATGCGCTTGGAGGAAGCCGGGGCGATAAACTCATCTTT.

This clone is judged large. Different DNA sequences within this sample yield the same CDR3. The J gene is TRDJ1, the V gene TRDV2; TRDD3 agrees at 8 bases. The V gene's germline CDR1 is GEAIGNYY and CDR2 EKD. V lost 0 bases, J lost 1 base, and 9 bases stayed unmatched. This CDR3 is 17 amino acids long. This CDR3 reads CACDTVEPGIPTDKLIF. The CDR3 coding sequence is TGTGCCTGTGACACCGTAGAGCCGGGGATACCCACCGATAAACTCATCTTT.

This clone has only a few counts. A much bigger clone sits one base away, suggesting this may be a read error. The rearrangement uses TRDV2 and TRDJ1, with 8 bases aligning to TRDD3. V lost 2 bases, J lost 1 base, and 8 bases stayed unmatched. Germline V lookup: CDR1 GEAIGNYY, CDR2 EKD. The CDR3 contains 16 residues. The CDR3 DNA sequence: TGTGCCTGTGACAAACTGGGGGCTACCGTCACCGATAAACTCATCTTT. This codes for CACDKLGATVTDKLIF.

Details on this clone: This likely stems from a read error, as it lies one base from a far larger clone. The V gene is TRDV2, the J gene TRDJ1; D possibly corresponds to TRDD3 (5 bases). The CDR3 runs to 14 residues. Germline CDR1 reads GEAIGNYY; CDR2 reads EKD. CDR3 sequence: CACDTLRTEDRLIF. CDR3 sequence (DNA): TGTGCCTGTGACACCCTTCGCACTGAGGATAGACTCATCTTT.

In regard to this clone: This probably arose from a read error, given a far larger clone one base away. The V call is TRDV2, the J call TRDJ1, with D possibly being TRDD3 (6 bases). Germline CDR1 is GEAIGNYY and CDR2 is EKD. This CDR3 contains 16 residues. Trimming cost V 0 bases and J 3 bases, with 16 bases left between them. CDR3 loop: CACDTVGAINPDKLIF. The CDR3 nucleotides read TGTGCCTGTGACACCGTGGGGGCTATTAATCCCGATAAACTCATCTTT.

This clone was found a few times. TCRdb's protein for this DNA is that of a much larger clone and differs from the translation at residue 9, likely a read error; the protein shown is the DNA translation. CDR3 DNA: TGTGCCTGTGACACCGTTCTTGCTAGGGGATCCCTGTACACCGATAAACTCATCTTT. Residues: CACDTVLARGSLYTDKLIF. The chain uses TRDV2 and TRDJ1, with D tentatively TRDD3 (6 bases). In germline, CDR1 is GEAIGNYY, CDR2 EKD. There are 19 residues in the CDR3. V was clipped by 0 bases and J by 0 bases, with 22 bases between them.

This clone is medium-sized. V is TRAV29/DV5 and J is TRDJ1, with D possibly being TRDD3 (6 bases). Germline CDR1 reads NSMFDY; CDR2 reads ISSIKDK. The CDR3 loop spans 16 amino acids. The V gene lost 2 bases and the J gene lost 0 bases, with 17 bases spanning the gap. The CDR3 bases are TGTGCAGCAAGTGTCTCAGGGGGAGCGTACACCGATAAACTCATCTTT. This sequence encodes CAASVSGGAYTDKLIF.

This sequence joins TRDV2 and TRDJ1; TRDD3 aligns across 12 bases. The CDR3 length is 15 residues. The J segment lost 11 bases and the V segment lost 3 bases, leaving 12 bases of the junction unmatched. Germline V gene sequence: CDR1 GEAIGNYY, CDR2 EKD. The CDR3 region has the DNA TGTGCCTGTGACCCCTTACTGGGGGATACACGTTGCCTCATCTTT. Translated, it gives CACDPLLGDTRCLIF.